Each of the 3 T cell receptor beta chains below was sequenced from the same sample in a study of blood T cell repertoires in COVID-19 (dated by TCRdb to 2020 to 2022). Library generation was performed with the immunoSEQ multiplex PCR assay. The clones in this table, taken by TCRdb from immuneACCESS, are in-frame only. Not every clone is retained; where verified, under half of the shortfall comes from an unresolved V gene, and the cause of the rest is unknown. This sample holds 150,000 to 180,000 clones; roughly 80% were observed only once. Approximately 32% of the sample rests with the top ten. Sequenced input: peripheral blood. These receptors came from a woman between 55 and 75 years old with acute or convalescent COVID-19.

The rearrangement uses TRBV24-1 and TRBJ2-3; D unresolved. Trimming stripped 10 bases from V and 0 bases from J, with 10 bases between. The CDR3 is 13 amino acids. Per germline, CDR1 KGHDR and CDR2 SFDVKD. The CDR3 region is CATRGSSTDTQYF. The CDR3 DNA reads TGTGCCACTAGAGGATCTAGCACAGATACGCAGTATTTT.

This clone was seen more than once but under ten times. The rearrangement links TRBV2 to TRBJ1-1; TRBD1 aligns across 7 bases. V dropped 11 bases and J dropped 3; count of bases not matched to a gene: 9. The CDR3 contains 13 residues. The germline gives CDR1 SNHLY, CDR2 FYNNEI. CDR3 region: CAEGGRGDTEAFF. CDR3 nucleotide sequence: TGTGCCGAGGGGGGCAGGGGGGACACTGAAGCTTTCTTT.

The count of this clone is one. The chain links TRBV11-2 to TRBJ2-1; the match to TRBD2 covers 8 bases. This CDR3 has 15 amino acids. Germline lookup yields CDR1 SGHAT and CDR2 FQNNGV. The V and J ends lost 5 bases and 0 bases, in that order; junction bases with no gene match: 3. For the CDR3, the DNA is TGTGCCAGCAGCAACAGCGGGGGCTCCTACAATGAGCAGTTCTTC. Translation: CASSNSGGSYNEQFF.